The present TCR beta chain was sequenced within a study of T cells after posttransplantation cyclophosphamide. Measured with immunoSEQ multiplex PCR; TCRdb has only the in-frame clones, and not every one. The profile shows roughly 21,000 clones, about 86% of them singletons. Overall study findings and caveats: TRB overlap between skin or GI tissue T cells and blood was limited. Donor-recipient repertoire similarity was low at 1-2 months, rising over year one. TRB clonality was highly associated with recipient CMV seropositivity and reactivation.

Sampled 1 year posttransplant, controls received myeloablative marrow transplants, methotrexate and a calcineurin inhibitor. This clone came up once. The antigen remains undetermined. Germline V lookup: CDR1 KGHSH, CDR2 LQKENI. The CDR3 totals 12 residues. V lost 3 bases and J lost 0, with 2 bases in between. Here the sequenced sample was PBMCs, taken 362 days after allogeneic stem cell transplant with calcineurin inhibitor and methotrexate. V gene TRBV18 combines with J gene TRBJ2-5; D uncertain. This TCR came from a female patient under 45 who received an allogeneic stem cell transplant from an unrelated donor, was CMV-positive, and had acute and chronic GVHD. The graft donor may account for some of the T cells. CDR3 residues: CASSPYQETQYF. The CDR3 region has the DNA TGTGCCAGCTCACCCTACCAAGAGACCCAGTACTTC. Full variable domain (missing parts from reference TRBV18 and TRBJ2-5): NAGVMQNPRHLVRRRGQEARLRCSPMKGHSHVYWYRQLPEEGLKFMVYLQKENIIDESGMPKERFSAEFPKEGPSILRIQQVVRGDSAAYFCASSPYQETQYFGPGTRLLVL.